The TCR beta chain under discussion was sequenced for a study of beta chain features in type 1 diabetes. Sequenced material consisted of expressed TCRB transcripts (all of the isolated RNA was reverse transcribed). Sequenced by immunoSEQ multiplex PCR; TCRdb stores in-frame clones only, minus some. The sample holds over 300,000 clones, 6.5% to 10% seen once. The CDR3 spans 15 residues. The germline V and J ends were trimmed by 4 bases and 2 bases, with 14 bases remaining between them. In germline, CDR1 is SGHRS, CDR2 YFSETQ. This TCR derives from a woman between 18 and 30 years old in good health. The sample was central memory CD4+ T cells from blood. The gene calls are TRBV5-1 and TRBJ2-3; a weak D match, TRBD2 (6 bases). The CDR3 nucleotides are TGCGCCAGCAGCGGGCTAGCGACTTACACAGATACGCAGTATTTT. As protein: CASSGLATYTDTQYF. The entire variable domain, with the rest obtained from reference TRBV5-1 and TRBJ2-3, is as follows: KAGVTQTPRYLIKTRGQQVTLSCSPISGHRSVSWYQQTPGQGLQFLFEYFSETQRNKGNFPGRFSGRQFSNSRSEMNVSTLELGDSALYLCASSGLATYTDTQYFGPGTRLTVL.